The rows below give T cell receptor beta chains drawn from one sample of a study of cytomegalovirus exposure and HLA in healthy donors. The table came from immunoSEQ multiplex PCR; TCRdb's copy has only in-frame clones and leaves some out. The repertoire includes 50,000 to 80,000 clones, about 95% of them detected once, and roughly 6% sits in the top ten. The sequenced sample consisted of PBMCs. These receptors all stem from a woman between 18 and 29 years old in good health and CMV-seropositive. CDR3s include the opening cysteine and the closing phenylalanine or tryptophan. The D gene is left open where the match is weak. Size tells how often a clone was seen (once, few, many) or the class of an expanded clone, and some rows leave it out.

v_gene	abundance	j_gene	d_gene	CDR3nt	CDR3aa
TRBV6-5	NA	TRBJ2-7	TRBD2	TGTGCCAGCAGTTCCTTGCGGGGGGCCCGCTACGAGCAGTACTTC	CASSSLRGARYEQYF
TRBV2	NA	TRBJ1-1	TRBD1	TGTGCCAGTCGACAGGGCAACACTGAAGCTTTCTTT	CASRQGNTEAFF
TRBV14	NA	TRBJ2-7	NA	TGTGCCAGCAGCCAACTGGTACAGGGAGCCTACGAGCAGTACTTC	CASSQLVQGAYEQYF
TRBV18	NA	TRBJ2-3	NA	TGTGCCAGCTCACCACCGATTATAGCGGGCACAGATACGCAGTATTTT	CASSPPIIAGTDTQYF
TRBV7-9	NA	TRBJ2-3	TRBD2	TGTGCCAGCAGCTTAGGCGCGGGACTAGTATCAGATACGCAGTATTTT	CASSLGAGLVSDTQYF
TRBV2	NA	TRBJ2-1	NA	TGTGCCAGCAGCGCCAGCGGTGGATCCTACAATGAGCAGTTCTTC	CASSASGGSYNEQFF
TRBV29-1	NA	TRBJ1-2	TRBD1	TGCAGCGTTCAGGGGGACTATGGCTACACCTTC	CSVQGDYGYTF
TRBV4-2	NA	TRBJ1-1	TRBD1	TGTGCCAGCAGCCAAGGGGGACAGGGGGGAACTGAAGCTTTCTTT	CASSQGGQGGTEAFF
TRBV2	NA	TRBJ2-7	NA	TGTGCCAGCAGTGGGACTCTCTCCTACGAGCAGTACTTC	CASSGTLSYEQYF
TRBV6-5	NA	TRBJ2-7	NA	TGTGCCAGCAGCACCAGGGGAGTCGGGGCCTACGAGCAGTACTTC	CASSTRGVGAYEQYF
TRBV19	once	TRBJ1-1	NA	TGTGCCAGTAGTTGGGCTGAGAACACTGAAGCTTTCTTT	CASSWAENTEAFF
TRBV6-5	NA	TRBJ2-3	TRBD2	TGTGCCTCCGCGGGGGGCAATTCAGATACGCAGTATTTT	CASAGGNSDTQYF
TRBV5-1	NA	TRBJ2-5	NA	TGCGCCAGCAGCTTGCAGACAGGCGTCCAAGAGACCCAGTACTTC	CASSLQTGVQETQYF
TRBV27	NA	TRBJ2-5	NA	TGTGCCAGCAGTTTAAATGGAGTCGGAGAGACCCAGTACTTC	CASSLNGVGETQYF
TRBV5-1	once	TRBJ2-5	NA	TGCGCCAGCAGCTTGGATGGGGGGGCCGGGGGTGAGACCCAGTACTTC	CASSLDGGAGGETQYF
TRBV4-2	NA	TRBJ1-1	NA	TGTGCCAGCAGCCTACACGACAAGAACACTGAAGCTTTCTTT	CASSLHDKNTEAFF
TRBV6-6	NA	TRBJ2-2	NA	TGTGCCAGCAGTTATTCTGGCTCCGGGGAGCTGTTTTTT	CASSYSGSGELFF
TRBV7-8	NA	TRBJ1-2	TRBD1	TGTGCCAGCAGCTTGGGATCAGGGGGAATTGGCTACACCTTC	CASSLGSGGIGYTF
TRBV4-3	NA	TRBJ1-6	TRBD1	TGCGCCAGCAGCCAAGATCGGGGACAGGGGAACTCACCCCTCCACTTT	CASSQDRGQGNSPLHF
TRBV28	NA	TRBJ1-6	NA	TGTGCCAGCAGAATAATCGTGAATTCACCCCTCCACTTT	CASRIIVNSPLHF
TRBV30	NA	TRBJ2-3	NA	TGTGCCTGGAGCGAAGGGGGTAGAGTCACAGATACGCAGTATTTT	CAWSEGGRVTDTQYF
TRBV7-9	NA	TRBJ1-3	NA	TGTGCCAGCAGCTTACCGCAGGGTATGGGAAACACCATATATTTT	CASSLPQGMGNTIYF
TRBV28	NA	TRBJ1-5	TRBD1	TGTGCCAGCAGTTTAATACAGGGGGCTTTCCAGAATCAGCCCCAGCATTTT	CASSLIQGAFQNQPQHF
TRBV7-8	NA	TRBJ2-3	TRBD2	TGTGCCAGCAGCCCGGGACTAGCGGGACCCATTTCTTGGACAGATACGCAGTATTTT	CASSPGLAGPISWTDTQYF
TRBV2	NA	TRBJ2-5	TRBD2	TGTGCCAGCAACCGACTAGCCCGCGAGACCCAGTACTTC	CASNRLARETQYF
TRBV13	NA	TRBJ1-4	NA	TGTGCCAGCAGTGAGACAGGAGGCGGCCCACAAGACGAAAAACTGTTTTTT	CASSETGGGPQDEKLFF
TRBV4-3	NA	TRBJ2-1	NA	TGCGCCAGCAGCCAACAAGGAGGGTCCTACAATGAGCAGTTCTTC	CASSQQGGSYNEQFF
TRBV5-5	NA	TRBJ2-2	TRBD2	TGTGCCAGCAGCCCAGGGAGGGCCGGGGAGCTGTTTTTT	CASSPGRAGELFF
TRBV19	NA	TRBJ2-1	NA	TGTGCCAGTACCCGGACTACTGGCAATGAGCAGTTCTTC	CASTRTTGNEQFF
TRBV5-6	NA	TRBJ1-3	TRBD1	TGTGCCAGCAGCCGTGAACAGGGGTCTGGAAACACCATATATTTT	CASSREQGSGNTIYF
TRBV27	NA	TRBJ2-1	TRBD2	TGTGCCAGCTCCGACCTAGCGGGGGGAGGGAATGAGCAGTTCTTC	CASSDLAGGGNEQFF
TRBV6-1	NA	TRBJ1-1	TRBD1	TGTGCCAGCAGTGAACAGGGGGAAGTTGCTGAAGCTTTCTTT	CASSEQGEVAEAFF
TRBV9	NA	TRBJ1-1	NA	TGTGCCAGCAGCCCTAGGAGTGACACTGAAGCTTTCTTT	CASSPRSDTEAFF
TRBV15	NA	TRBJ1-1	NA	TGTGCCACCAGCAGAGTCAGGGGCGGCACTGAAGCTTTCTTT	CATSRVRGGTEAFF
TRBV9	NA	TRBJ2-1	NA	TGTGCCAGCAGCGTGGGAGGACCGGACAATGAGCAGTTCTTC	CASSVGGPDNEQFF
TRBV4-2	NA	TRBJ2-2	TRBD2	TGTGCCAGCAGCCGAAGTAGCGGGGAGACCCCCACCGGGGAGCTGTTTTTT	CASSRSSGETPTGELFF
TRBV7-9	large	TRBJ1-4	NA	TGTGCCAGCAGCTTACGCAGGGAGGATGAAAAACTGTTTTTT	CASSLRREDEKLFF
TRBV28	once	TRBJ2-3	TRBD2	TGTGCCAGCAGTTTTGCGGGAGCTCACACAGATACGCAGTATTTT	CASSFAGAHTDTQYF
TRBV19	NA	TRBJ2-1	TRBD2	TGTGCCAGTAGTGGCGGGAGCTTGCATGAGCAGTTCTTC	CASSGGSLHEQFF
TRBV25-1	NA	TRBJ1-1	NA	TGTGCCAGCAGGACGGGACTTAACACTGAAGCTTTCTTT	CASRTGLNTEAFF
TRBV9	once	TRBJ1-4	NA	TGTGCCAGCAGCGTAGAAGGAGATAATGAAAAACTGTTTTTT	CASSVEGDNEKLFF
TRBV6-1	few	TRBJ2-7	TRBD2	TGTGCCAGCAGACTAGCGGGACCCTACGAGCAGTACTTC	CASRLAGPYEQYF
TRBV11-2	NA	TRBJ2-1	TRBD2	TGTGCCAGCAGCCCCGAACTAGCGCCGAAGGAGCAGTTCTTC	CASSPELAPKEQFF
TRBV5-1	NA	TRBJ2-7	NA	TGCGCCAGCAGCCCCAGGACAGCAGGATCTTCCTACGAGCAGTACTTC	CASSPRTAGSSYEQYF
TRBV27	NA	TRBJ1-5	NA	TGTGCCACCGGGTCTTTAAAGGGCAATCAGCCCCAGCATTTT	CATGSLKGNQPQHF
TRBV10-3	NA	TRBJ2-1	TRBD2	TGTGCCATCACTACCGGGACTAGGCGCGACAATGAGCAGTTCTTC	CAITTGTRRDNEQFF
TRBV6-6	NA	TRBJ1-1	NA	TGTGCCAGCAGCCCCGCGGGGACTCCCATGAACACTGAAGCTTTCTTT	CASSPAGTPMNTEAFF
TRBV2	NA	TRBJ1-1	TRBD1	TGTGCCAGCGGGATGGACAGGGGCAGTGAAGCTTTCTTT	CASGMDRGSEAFF
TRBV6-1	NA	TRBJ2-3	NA	TGTGCCAGCAGTGGGTTGACCCCGACTAGCACAGATACGCAGTATTTT	CASSGLTPTSTDTQYF
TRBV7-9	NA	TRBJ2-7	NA	TGTGCCAGCAGCTTAGGTGGGGGGTCTTACGAGCAGTACTTC	CASSLGGGSYEQYF
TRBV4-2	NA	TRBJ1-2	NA	TGTGCCAGCAGCCAAGCGGACTATGGCTACACCTTC	CASSQADYGYTF
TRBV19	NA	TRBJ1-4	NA	TGTGCCACACAGGGAGGGGAAAAACTGTTTTTT	CATQGGEKLFF
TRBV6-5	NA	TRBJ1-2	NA	TGTGCCAGCAGTCCGCTGGCCGGCGGGCCTGGCTACACCTTC	CASSPLAGGPGYTF
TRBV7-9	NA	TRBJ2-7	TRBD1	TGTGCCAGCAGACCGACAGGGCTCCCGTACGAGCAGTACTTC	CASRPTGLPYEQYF
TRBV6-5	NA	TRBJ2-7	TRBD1	TGTGCCAGCAGTTACGACAGGGACCCCTACGAGCAGTACTTC	CASSYDRDPYEQYF
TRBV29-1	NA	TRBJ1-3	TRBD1	TGCAGCGTCGCTCTTAGGGGGCATGAAGACACCATATATTTT	CSVALRGHEDTIYF
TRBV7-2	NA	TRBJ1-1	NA	TGTGCCAGCAGCCCAGCGGGGCCGAGGACTGAAGCTTTCTTT	CASSPAGPRTEAFF
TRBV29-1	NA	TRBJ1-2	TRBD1	TGCAGCGTTCCGGGACAGGGGGCGGGAGGCTACACCTTC	CSVPGQGAGGYTF
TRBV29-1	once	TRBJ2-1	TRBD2	TGCAGCGTGGAGGGGGGGACTAGCGGGGCTCTCCACAATGAGCAGTTCTTC	CSVEGGTSGALHNEQFF